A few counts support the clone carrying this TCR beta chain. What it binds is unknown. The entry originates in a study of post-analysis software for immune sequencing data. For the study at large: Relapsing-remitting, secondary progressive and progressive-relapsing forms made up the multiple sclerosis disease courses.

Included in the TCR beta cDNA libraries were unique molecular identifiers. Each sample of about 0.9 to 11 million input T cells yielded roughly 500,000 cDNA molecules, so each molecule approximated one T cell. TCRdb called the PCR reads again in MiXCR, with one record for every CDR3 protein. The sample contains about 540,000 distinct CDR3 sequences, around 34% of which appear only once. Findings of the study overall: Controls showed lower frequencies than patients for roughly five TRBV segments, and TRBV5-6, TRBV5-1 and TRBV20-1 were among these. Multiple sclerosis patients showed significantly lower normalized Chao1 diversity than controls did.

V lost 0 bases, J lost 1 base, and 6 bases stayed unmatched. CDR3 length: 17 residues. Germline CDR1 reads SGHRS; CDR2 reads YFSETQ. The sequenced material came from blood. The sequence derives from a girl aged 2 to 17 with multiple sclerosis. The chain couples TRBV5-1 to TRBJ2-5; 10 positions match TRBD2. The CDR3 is CASSLALAGVSQETQYF. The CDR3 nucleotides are TGCGCCAGCAGCTTGGCTCTAGCGGGGGTCTCCCAAGAGACCCAGTACTTC. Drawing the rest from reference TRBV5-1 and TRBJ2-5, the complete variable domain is KAGVTQTPRYLIKTRGQQVTLSCSPISGHRSVSWYQQTPGQGLQFLFEYFSETQRNKGNFPGRFSGRQFSNSRSEMNVSTLELGDSALYLCASSLALAGVSQETQYFGPGTRLLVL.